These T cell receptor beta chains were read from a single sample in a study of identical twins. Via MiXCR, TCRdb re-called the 5' RACE reads, giving one row per CDR3 protein. The table lists 1.5 million to 2 million distinct CDR3 sequences, around a third of them singletons, with around 0.25% in the top ten. The sequencing input was cord blood. The receptor source for this set is a newborn girl in good health. Each CDR3 is given with its conserved first and last residue. The order of the fields is CDR3 length, clone size, D gene, V gene, J gene, CDR3 DNA, CDR3 protein. D genes are given only for firm matches. Where a row states a size, it is once, few, many or the class of an expanded clone; other rows omit it.

14	-	TRBD2	TRBV20-1	TRBJ2-1	TGCAGTGCTGTTAGCGGGGGGGCCGGCAATGAGCAGTTCTTC	CSAVSGGAGNEQFF
15	-	-	TRBV7-9	TRBJ1-1	TGTGCCAGCAGCTTAGACCCTACATCGGGTACTGAAGCTTTCTTT	CASSLDPTSGTEAFF
14	-	-	TRBV20-1	TRBJ2-3	TGCAGTGCTAGAGAGGGGGCTAGCACAGTTACGCAGTATTTT	CSAREGASTVTQYF
16	-	TRBD2	TRBV2	TRBJ2-7	TGTGCCAGCAGTGATACTAGCGGGGGGTCTCGCTACGAGCAGTACTTC	CASSDTSGGSRYEQYF
14	-	TRBD1	TRBV7-9	TRBJ2-4	TGTGCCAGCAGCGTCCGGGACAGGGGAAACATTCAGTACTTC	CASSVRDRGNIQYF
14	-	-	TRBV24-1	TRBJ2-3	TGTGCCACCAGTGTCGGGGGACGCACAGATACGCAGTATTTT	CATSVGGRTDTQYF
16	few	-	TRBV7-9	TRBJ2-1	TGTGCCAGCAGCCCCTGGGTGGGGATCTCCTACAATGAGCAGTTCTTC	CASSPWVGISYNEQFF
13	many	-	TRBV20-1	TRBJ2-3	TGCAGTGCTAAAAGGGACAGCACAGATACGCAGTATTTT	CSAKRDSTDTQYF
13	-	-	TRBV18	TRBJ2-4	TGTGCCAGCTCACTGGACCTCAAAAACATTCAGTACTTC	CASSLDLKNIQYF
18	-	TRBD1	TRBV10-3	TRBJ1-1	TGTGCCATCAAGGGGGCACTGGGGGGGGGAACGATGAACACTGAAGCTTTCTTT	CAIKGALGGGTMNTEAFF
14	-	-	TRBV25-1	TRBJ1-3	TGTGCCAGCAGTGAGGCGGGGGCTGGAAACACCATATATTTT	CASSEAGAGNTIYF
16	few	-	TRBV3-1	TRBJ1-1	TGTGCCAGCAGCCAAGAAGGGGGGGGACGGAACACTGAAGCTTTCTTT	CASSQEGGGRNTEAFF
15	many	TRBD2	TRBV11-2	TRBJ2-3	TGTGCCAGCAGCTGGACTAGCGGGAGCCCAGATACGCAGTATTTT	CASSWTSGSPDTQYF
15	many	-	TRBV5-1	TRBJ2-3	TGCGCCAGCAGCTTGGTCGGCGGGGTCTCAGATACGCAGTATTTT	CASSLVGGVSDTQYF
16	-	TRBD1	TRBV27	TRBJ1-4	TGTGCCAGCAGTTTATCGCGCAGGGGGCTTGGGGAAAAACTGTTTTTT	CASSLSRRGLGEKLFF
15	-	-	TRBV6-4	TRBJ2-3	TGTGCCAGCACCGAAGGTGGCAGAGGCACAGATACGCAGTATTTT	CASTEGGRGTDTQYF
16	few	-	TRBV28	TRBJ2-1	TGTGCCAGCAGTTTATTAGACCGGGGACCCTACAATGAGCAGTTCTTC	CASSLLDRGPYNEQFF
16	-	TRBD2	TRBV9	TRBJ2-1	TGTGCCAGCAGCTCGCGCGGACTAGGTTCCTACAATGAGCAGTTCTTC	CASSSRGLGSYNEQFF
9	-	-	TRBV6-1	TRBJ2-3	TGTGCCAGCAGTGAAGCGCAGTATTTT	CASSEAQYF
16	-	TRBD2	TRBV28	TRBJ2-3	TGTGCCAGCAGTCCATGGGAGGGGTTTGACACAGATACGCAGTATTTT	CASSPWEGFDTDTQYF
16	-	TRBD2	TRBV11-2	TRBJ2-5	TGTGCCAGCAGCTTATTACTAGCGGGGTATCAAGAGACCCAGTACTTC	CASSLLLAGYQETQYF
16	-	-	TRBV4-2	TRBJ2-1	TGTGCCAGCAGCCAAGAGCCTGCGGGGATCTACAATGAGCAGTTCTTC	CASSQEPAGIYNEQFF
17	many	-	TRBV4-2	TRBJ2-7	TGTGCCAGCAGCCAAGATCGTCTATTGGGTACCTCCTACGAGCAGTACTTC	CASSQDRLLGTSYEQYF
14	few	TRBD2	TRBV20-1	TRBJ2-7	TGCAGTGCTAGGGCGGGACTAGCGGAACCGGAGCAGTACTTC	CSARAGLAEPEQYF
14	few	-	TRBV9	TRBJ2-3	TGTGCCAGCAGCGTAATAGGGGGCACAGATACGCAGTATTTT	CASSVIGGTDTQYF
14	few	-	TRBV11-2	TRBJ2-7	TGTGCCAGCAGCTTAGTTGCGGCCCTCTACGAGCAGTACTTC	CASSLVAALYEQYF
18	once	TRBD2	TRBV4-2	TRBJ2-7	TGTGCCAGCAGCCGATTAATGACCGGGACTAGCGGGGCCCATGAGCAGTACTTC	CASSRLMTGTSGAHEQYF
16	-	TRBD2	TRBV20-1	TRBJ2-1	TGCAGTGCTAGACCGCTAAAGCGGGGGGGCCTCAATGAGCAGTTCTTC	CSARPLKRGGLNEQFF
14	few	TRBD1	TRBV25-1	TRBJ1-5	TGTGCCAGCAGGCCTACAGGGGCCGATCAGCCCCAGCATTTT	CASRPTGADQPQHF
17	once	TRBD1	TRBV6-2/TRBV6-3	TRBJ2-6	TGTGCCAGCAGTTACACCCGACAGGGCTCTGGGGCCAACGTCCTGACTTTC	CASSYTRQGSGANVLTF
12	-	-	TRBV29-1	TRBJ2-7	TGCAGCGCGACAGTTCCCTCCTACGAGCAGTACTTC	CSATVPSYEQYF
17	-	-	TRBV7-6	TRBJ2-3	TGTGCCAGCAGCATAGGGAAAATAGTGGCTGGCACAGATACGCAGTATTTT	CASSIGKIVAGTDTQYF
14	-	TRBD1	TRBV9	TRBJ1-2	TGTGCCAGCAGCGTAGCCGTGACAGGGGAAGGCTACACCTTC	CASSVAVTGEGYTF
14	-	TRBD2	TRBV20-1	TRBJ2-3	TGCAGGGCCTTCGGGACTAGCGGGACAGATACGCAGTATTTT	CRAFGTSGTDTQYF
14	-	TRBD2	TRBV2	TRBJ2-7	TGTGCCACCCGAGCTAGCGGGGGCCACTACGAGCAGTACTTC	CATRASGGHYEQYF
13	-	-	TRBV20-1	TRBJ2-5	TGCAGTGCTAGCATATTGGGGTTGGAGACCCAGTACTTC	CSASILGLETQYF
12	few	-	TRBV12-3/TRBV12-4	TRBJ2-1	TGTGCCAGCAGGGAGGGGAGCAATGAGCAGTTCTTC	CASREGSNEQFF
14	few	-	TRBV20-1	TRBJ1-5	TGCAGTGCTAGAGATCAAGAATCAAATCAGCCCCAGCATTTT	CSARDQESNQPQHF
18	few	TRBD2	TRBV5-1	TRBJ2-3	TGCGCCAGCAGCTTGGCCACAACTAGCGGCTCTAGCACAGATACGCAGTATTTT	CASSLATTSGSSTDTQYF
16	-	-	TRBV2	TRBJ1-5	TGTGCCAGCACCCACAGGGAGAGGAGTAGAAATCGGCCCCAGCATTTT	CASTHRERSRNRPQHF
16	-	-	TRBV11-2	TRBJ2-1	TGTGCCAGCAGCTGGATAAAGCGGTGGGATTACAATGAGCAGTTCTTC	CASSWIKRWDYNEQFF
14	-	TRBD2	TRBV12-3/TRBV12-4	TRBJ2-3	TGTGCCAGCAGACATAGCGGGTCCACAGATACGCAGTATTTT	CASRHSGSTDTQYF
13	few	-	TRBV10-2	TRBJ2-7	TGCGCCAGCAGTGTACAGGAACACTACGAGCAGTACTTC	CASSVQEHYEQYF
12	-	-	TRBV29-1	TRBJ2-7	TGCAGCGTTGGTGACAGTGTCCACGAGCAGTACTTC	CSVGDSVHEQYF
13	few	-	TRBV6-1	TRBJ2-7	TGTGCCAGCAGTGAATTAGAATTCTACGAGCAGTACTTC	CASSELEFYEQYF
14	many	-	TRBV10-3	TRBJ2-3	TGTGCCATCAGTGAACATGACGACACAGATACGCAGTATTTT	CAISEHDDTDTQYF
12	few	-	TRBV7-2	TRBJ2-7	TGTGCCAGCAGCTTAATTGTTTACGAGCAGTACTTC	CASSLIVYEQYF
16	-	TRBD1	TRBV25-1	TRBJ1-1	TGTGCCAGCAGTTCCCCGGGACAGGGAAAGGGCACTGAAGCTTTCTTT	CASSSPGQGKGTEAFF
14	once	-	TRBV9	TRBJ1-1	TGTGCCAGCAACGTTTACAACTTGAACACTGAGGCTTTCTTT	CASNVYNLNTEAFF
18	-	TRBD2	TRBV27	TRBJ2-6	TGTGCCAGCAGTCCCTTTGCGGGAGGTATCTCTGGGGCCAACGTCCTGACTTTC	CASSPFAGGISGANVLTF
14	-	TRBD2	TRBV20-1	TRBJ2-3	TGCAGTGCGACAAGCGGGGGAGGAGCAGCTACGCAGTATTTT	CSATSGGGAATQYF
16	few	TRBD1	TRBV7-8	TRBJ2-7	TGTGCCAGCAGCCTATCAAGACAGGGGGCTCGATACGAGCAGTACTTC	CASSLSRQGARYEQYF
15	-	TRBD1	TRBV6-1	TRBJ1-4	TGTGCCAGCAGTCTATCGACAGGGTGGAGTGAAAAACTGTTTTTT	CASSLSTGWSEKLFF